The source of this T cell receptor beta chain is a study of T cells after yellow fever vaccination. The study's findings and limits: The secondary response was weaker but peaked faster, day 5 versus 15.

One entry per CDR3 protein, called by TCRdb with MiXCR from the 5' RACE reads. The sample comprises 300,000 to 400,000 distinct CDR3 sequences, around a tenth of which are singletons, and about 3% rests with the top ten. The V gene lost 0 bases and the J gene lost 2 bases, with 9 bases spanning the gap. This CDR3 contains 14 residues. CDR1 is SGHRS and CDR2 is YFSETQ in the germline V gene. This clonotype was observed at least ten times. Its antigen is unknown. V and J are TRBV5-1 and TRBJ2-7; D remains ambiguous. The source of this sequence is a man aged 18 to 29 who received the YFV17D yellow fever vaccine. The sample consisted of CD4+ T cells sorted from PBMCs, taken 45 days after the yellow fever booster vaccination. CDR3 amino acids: CASSLGSDPYEQYF. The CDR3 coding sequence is TGCGCCAGCAGCTTGGGGTCGGACCCCTACGAGCAGTACTTC.